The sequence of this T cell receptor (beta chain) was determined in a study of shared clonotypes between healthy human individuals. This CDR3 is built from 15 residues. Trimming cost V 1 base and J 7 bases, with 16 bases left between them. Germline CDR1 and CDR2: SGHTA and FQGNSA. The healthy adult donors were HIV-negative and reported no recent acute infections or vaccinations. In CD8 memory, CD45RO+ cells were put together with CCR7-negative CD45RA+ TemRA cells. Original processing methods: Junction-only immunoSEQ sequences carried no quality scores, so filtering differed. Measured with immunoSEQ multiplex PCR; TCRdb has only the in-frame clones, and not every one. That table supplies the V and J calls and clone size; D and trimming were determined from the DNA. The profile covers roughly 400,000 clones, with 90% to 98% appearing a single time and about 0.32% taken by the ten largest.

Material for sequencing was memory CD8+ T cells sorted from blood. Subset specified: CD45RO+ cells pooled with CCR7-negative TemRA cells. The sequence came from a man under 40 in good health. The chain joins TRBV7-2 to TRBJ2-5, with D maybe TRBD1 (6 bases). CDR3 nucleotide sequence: TGTGCCAGCAGCTTAGTATGGACAGTGGGGCCGACCCAGTACTTC. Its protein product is CASSLVWTVGPTQYF.